This entry is about one T cell receptor beta chain. V was shortened by 2 bases and J by 2 bases, with 11 bases between the two germline ends. The CDR3 is made up of 15 amino acids. From germline, CDR1 is SGDLS and CDR2 YYNGEE. This sample was taken from a study of blood T cell repertoires in COVID-19. In the authors' workflow: Estimation of nucleated cell counts relied on the amplification of reference gene primers. Data came from immunoSEQ multiplex PCR; TCRdb stores just in-frame clones and leaves some out. V and J calls and clone size are copied from that table; D and trimming were computed from the DNA. The table includes about 190,000 clones, about 84% detected once.

The material sequenced was PBMCs or T cells enriched from blood (not recorded which). This sequence was found in a man between 35 and 55 years old with acute COVID-19. The chain joins TRBV9 to TRBJ1-3; D is uncertain. The CDR3 coding sequence is TGTGCCAGCAGCGTCACTCGGGAGGCTGGAAACACCATATATTTT. It yields the protein CASSVTREAGNTIYF.